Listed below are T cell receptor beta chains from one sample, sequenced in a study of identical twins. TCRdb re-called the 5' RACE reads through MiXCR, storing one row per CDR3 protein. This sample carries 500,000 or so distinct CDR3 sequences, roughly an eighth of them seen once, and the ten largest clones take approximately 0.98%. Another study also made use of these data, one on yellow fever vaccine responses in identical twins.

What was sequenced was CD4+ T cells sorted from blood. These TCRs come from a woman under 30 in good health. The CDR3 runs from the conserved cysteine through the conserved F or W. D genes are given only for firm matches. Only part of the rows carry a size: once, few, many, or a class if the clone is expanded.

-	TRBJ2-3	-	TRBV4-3	CASSQRRNRDTQYF	TGCGCCAGCAGCCAAAGGCGGAATCGAGATACGCAGTATTTT
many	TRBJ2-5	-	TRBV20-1	CSAPVGGIRETQYF	TGCAGTGCTCCCGTCGGAGGGATCAGAGAGACCCAGTACTTC
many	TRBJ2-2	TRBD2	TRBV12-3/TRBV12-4	CASSPHTPGLAGGDTGELFF	TGTGCCAGCAGTCCCCATACGCCGGGACTAGCGGGAGGGGACACCGGGGAGCTGTTTTTT
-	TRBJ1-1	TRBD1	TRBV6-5	CASSYIETGRNTEAFF	TGTGCCAGCAGTTACATCGAGACAGGGAGGAACACTGAAGCTTTCTTT
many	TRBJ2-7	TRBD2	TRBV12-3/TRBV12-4	CASSSGGHYEQYF	TGTGCCAGCAGTAGCGGGGGACACTACGAGCAGTACTTC
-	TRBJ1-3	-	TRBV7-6	CASSPAAGSPNTIYF	TGTGCCAGCAGCCCCGCGGCAGGTTCCCCAAACACCATATATTTT
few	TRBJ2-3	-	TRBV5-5	CASSFSDPTDTQYF	TGTGCCAGCAGCTTTAGCGACCCCACAGATACGCAGTATTTT
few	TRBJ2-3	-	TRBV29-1	CSVGPRLTDTQYF	TGCAGCGTTGGTCCCCGCCTTACAGATACGCAGTATTTT
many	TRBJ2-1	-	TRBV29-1	CSVVLRSSYNEQFF	TGCAGCGTTGTGCTGAGAAGCAGCTACAATGAGCAGTTCTTC
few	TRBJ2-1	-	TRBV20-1	CSASLRGGHPAYNEQFF	TGCAGTGCTAGCCTCAGGGGGGGACACCCAGCCTACAATGAGCAGTTCTTC
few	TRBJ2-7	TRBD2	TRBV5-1	CASRSSGVSYEQYF	TGCGCCAGCAGAAGTAGCGGGGTTTCCTACGAGCAGTACTTC
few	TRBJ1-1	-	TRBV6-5	CASSYRRGWGNTEAFF	TGTGCCAGCAGTTACCGGCGGGGGTGGGGAAACACTGAAGCTTTCTTT
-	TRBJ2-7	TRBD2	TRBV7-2	CASSQKGLAGVGEQYF	TGTGCCAGCAGCCAAAAGGGACTAGCGGGAGTAGGGGAGCAGTACTTC
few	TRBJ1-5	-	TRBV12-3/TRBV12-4	CASSLGTSNQPQHF	TGTGCCAGCAGTTTAGGGACTAGCAATCAGCCCCAGCATTTT
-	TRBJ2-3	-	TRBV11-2	CASSPRGTPRSNTQYF	TGTGCCAGCAGCCCCCGAGGCACCCCACGCTCAAATACGCAGTATTTT
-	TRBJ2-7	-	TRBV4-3	CASSQALTSLRGEQYF	TGCGCCAGCAGCCAAGCCCTGACTAGTTTACGAGGCGAGCAGTACTTC
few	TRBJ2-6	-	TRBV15	CATSRGVEANVLTF	TGTGCCACCAGCAGAGGTGTTGAGGCCAACGTCCTGACTTTC